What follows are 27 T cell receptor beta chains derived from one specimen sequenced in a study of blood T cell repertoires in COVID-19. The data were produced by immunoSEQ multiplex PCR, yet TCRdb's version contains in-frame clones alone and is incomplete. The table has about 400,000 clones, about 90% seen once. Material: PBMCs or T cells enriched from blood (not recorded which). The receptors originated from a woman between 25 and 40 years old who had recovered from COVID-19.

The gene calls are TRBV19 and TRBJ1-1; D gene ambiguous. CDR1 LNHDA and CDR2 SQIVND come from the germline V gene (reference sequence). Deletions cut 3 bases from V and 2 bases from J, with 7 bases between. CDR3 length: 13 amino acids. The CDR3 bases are TGTGCCAGTAGTATGGCGGCCAACACTGAAGCTTTCTTT. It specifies CASSMAANTEAFF. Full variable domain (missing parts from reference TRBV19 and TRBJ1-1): DGGITQSPKYLFRKEGQNVTLSCEQNLNHDAMYWYRQDPGQGLRLIYYSQIVNDFQKGDIAEGYSVSREKKESFPLTVTSAQKNPTAFYLCASSMAANTEAFFGQGTRLTVV.

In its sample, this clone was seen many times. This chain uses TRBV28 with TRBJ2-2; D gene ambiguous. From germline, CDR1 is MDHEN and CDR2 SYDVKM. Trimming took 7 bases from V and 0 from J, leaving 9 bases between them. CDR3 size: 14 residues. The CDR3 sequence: CASTGSANTGELFF. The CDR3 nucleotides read TGTGCCAGCACTGGTTCAGCGAACACCGGGGAGCTGTTTTTT.

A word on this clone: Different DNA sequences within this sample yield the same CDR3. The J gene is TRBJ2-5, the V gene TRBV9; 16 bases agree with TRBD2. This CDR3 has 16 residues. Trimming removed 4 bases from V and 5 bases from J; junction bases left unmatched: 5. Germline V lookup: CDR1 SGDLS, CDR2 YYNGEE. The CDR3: CASSPGLAGGRETQYF. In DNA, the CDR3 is TGTGCCAGCAGCCCGGGACTAGCGGGAGGGCGGGAGACCCAGTACTTC.

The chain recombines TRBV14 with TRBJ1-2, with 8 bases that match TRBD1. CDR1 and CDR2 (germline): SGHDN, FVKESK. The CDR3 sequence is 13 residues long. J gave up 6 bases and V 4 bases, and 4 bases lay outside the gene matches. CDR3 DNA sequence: TGTGCCAGCAGCCCCCGGACAGGGCATGGCTACACCTTC. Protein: CASSPRTGHGYTF.

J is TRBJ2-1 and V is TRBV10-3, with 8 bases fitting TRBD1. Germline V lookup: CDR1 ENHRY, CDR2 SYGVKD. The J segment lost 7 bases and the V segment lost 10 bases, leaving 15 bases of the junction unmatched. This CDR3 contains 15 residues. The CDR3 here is CATTTTGDRSNEQFF. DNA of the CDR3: TGTGCCACCACTACGACAGGGGATAGGTCGAATGAGCAGTTCTTC.

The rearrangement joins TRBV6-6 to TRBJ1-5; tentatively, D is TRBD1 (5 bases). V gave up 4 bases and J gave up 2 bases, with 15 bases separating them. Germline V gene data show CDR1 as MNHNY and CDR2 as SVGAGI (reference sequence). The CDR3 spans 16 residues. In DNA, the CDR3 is TGTGCCAGCAGTTGGGGCGAAGGGATAGGCAATCAGCCCCAGCATTTT. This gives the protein CASSWGEGIGNQPQHF.

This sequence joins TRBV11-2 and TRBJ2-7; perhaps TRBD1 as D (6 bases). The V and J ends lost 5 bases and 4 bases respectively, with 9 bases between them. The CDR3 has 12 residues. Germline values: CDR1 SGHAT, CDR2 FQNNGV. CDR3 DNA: TGTGCCAGCAGCCGAGACAGGTACGAGCAGTACTTC. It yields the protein CASSRDRYEQYF.

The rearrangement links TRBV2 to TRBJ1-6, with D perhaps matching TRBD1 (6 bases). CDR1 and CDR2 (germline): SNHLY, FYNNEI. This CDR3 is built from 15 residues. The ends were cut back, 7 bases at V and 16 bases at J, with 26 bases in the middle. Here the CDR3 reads CASKPPGGPLGSLHF. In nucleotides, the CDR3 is TGTGCCAGCAAACCGCCGGGGGGCCCCCTCGGTAGTCTCCACTTT.

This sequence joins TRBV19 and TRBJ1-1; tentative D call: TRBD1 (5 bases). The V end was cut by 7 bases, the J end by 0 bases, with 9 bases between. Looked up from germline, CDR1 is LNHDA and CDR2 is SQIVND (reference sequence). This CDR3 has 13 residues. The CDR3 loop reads CASTGRVNTEAFF. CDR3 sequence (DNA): TGTGCCAGTACGGGCAGGGTGAACACTGAAGCTTTCTTT.

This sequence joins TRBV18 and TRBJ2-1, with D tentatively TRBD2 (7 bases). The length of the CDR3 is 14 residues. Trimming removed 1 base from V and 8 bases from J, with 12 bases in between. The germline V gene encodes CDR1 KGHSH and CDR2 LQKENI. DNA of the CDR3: TGTGCCAGCTCACCACTGTGGGGGGGCGATGAGCAGTTCTTC. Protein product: CASSPLWGGDEQFF.

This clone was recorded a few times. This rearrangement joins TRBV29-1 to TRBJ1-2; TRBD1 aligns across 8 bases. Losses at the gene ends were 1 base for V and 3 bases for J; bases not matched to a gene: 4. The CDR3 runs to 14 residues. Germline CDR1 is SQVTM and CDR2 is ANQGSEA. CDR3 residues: CSVEVNRGDYGYTF. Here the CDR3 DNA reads TGCAGCGTTGAAGTTAACAGGGGGGACTATGGCTACACCTTC. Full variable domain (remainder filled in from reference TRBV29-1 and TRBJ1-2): SAVISQKPSRDICQRGTSLTIQCQVDSQVTMMFWYRQQPGQSLTLIATANQGSEATYESGFVIDKFPISRPNLTFSTLTVSNMSPEDSSIYLCSVEVNRGDYGYTFGSGTRLTVV.

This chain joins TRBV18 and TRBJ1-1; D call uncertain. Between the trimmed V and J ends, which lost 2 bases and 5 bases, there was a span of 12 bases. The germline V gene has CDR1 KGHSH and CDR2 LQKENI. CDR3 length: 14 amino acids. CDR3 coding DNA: TGTGCCAGCTCACCAATGGAAGGGAGGACTGAAGCTTTCTTT. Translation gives CASSPMEGRTEAFF.

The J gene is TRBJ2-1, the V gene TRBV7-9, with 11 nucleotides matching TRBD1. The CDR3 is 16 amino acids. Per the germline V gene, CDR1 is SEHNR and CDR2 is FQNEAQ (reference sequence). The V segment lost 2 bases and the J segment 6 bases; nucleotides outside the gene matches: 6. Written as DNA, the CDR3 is TGTGCCAGCAGCTTAAGTATCGGACAGGGGGCCAATGAGCAGTTCTTC. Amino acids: CASSLSIGQGANEQFF.

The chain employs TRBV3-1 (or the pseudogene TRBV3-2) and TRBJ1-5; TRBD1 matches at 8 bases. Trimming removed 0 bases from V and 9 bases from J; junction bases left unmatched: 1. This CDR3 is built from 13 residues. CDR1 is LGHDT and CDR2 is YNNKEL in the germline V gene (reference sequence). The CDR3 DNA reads TGTGCCAGCAGCCAAGAAGACAGGGGGCCCCAGCATTTT. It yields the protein CASSQEDRGPQHF.

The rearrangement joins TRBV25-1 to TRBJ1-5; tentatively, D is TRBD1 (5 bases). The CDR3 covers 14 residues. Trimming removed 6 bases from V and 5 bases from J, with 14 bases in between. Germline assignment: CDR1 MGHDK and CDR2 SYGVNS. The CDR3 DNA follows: TGTGCCAGCAGCACGAAGGGGCGATATCAGCCCCAGCATTTT. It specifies CASSTKGRYQPQHF.

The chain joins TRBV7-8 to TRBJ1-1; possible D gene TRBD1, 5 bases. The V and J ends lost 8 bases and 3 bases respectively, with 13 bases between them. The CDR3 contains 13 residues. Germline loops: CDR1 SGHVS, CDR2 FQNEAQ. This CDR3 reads CASSGDSHTEAFF. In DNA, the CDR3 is TGTGCCAGCTCGGGTGACAGCCACACTGAAGCTTTCTTT.

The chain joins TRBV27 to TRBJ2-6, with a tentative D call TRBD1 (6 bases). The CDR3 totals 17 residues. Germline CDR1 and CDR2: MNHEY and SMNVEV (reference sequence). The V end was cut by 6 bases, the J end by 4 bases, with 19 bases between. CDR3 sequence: CASSPRDTLRGANVLTF. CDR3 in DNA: TGTGCCAGCAGCCCCCGGGACACGCTACGGGGGGCCAACGTCCTGACTTTC.

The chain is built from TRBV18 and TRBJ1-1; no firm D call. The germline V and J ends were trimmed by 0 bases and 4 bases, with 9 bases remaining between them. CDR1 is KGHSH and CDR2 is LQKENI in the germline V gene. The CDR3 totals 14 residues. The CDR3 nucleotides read TGTGCCAGCTCACCACCCGCAGCGGGCACTGAAGCTTTCTTT. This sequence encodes CASSPPAAGTEAFF.

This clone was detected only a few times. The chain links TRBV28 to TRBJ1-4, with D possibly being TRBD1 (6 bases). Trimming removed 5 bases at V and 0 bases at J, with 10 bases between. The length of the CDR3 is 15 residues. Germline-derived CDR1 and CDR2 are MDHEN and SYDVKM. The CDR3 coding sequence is TGTGCCAGCAGTCAATACAGGGCAACTAATGAAAAACTGTTTTTT. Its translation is CASSQYRATNEKLFF.

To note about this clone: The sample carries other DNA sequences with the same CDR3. CDR3 in DNA: TGTGCCATCAGTGAGACCAGGGGCCTCCGAGAGACCCAGTACTTC. As protein: CAISETRGLRETQYF. This rearrangement joins TRBV10-3 to TRBJ2-5; a weak D match, TRBD1 (6 bases). This CDR3 is built from 15 residues. V shed 2 bases and J shed 4 bases, with 14 bases lying between them. Looked up from germline, CDR1 is ENHRY and CDR2 is SYGVKD.

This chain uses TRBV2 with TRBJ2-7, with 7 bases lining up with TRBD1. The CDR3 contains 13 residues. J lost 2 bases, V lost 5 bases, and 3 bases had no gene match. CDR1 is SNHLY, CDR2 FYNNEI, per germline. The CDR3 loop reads CASSRGLPYEQYF. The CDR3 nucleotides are TGTGCCAGCAGTAGGGGGCTCCCCTACGAGCAGTACTTC.

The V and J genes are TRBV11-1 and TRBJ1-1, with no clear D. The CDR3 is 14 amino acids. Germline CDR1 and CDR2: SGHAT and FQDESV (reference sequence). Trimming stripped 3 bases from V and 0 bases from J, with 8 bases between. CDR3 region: CASSFRSMNTEAFF. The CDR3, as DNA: TGTGCCAGCAGCTTTAGGAGCATGAACACTGAAGCTTTCTTT.

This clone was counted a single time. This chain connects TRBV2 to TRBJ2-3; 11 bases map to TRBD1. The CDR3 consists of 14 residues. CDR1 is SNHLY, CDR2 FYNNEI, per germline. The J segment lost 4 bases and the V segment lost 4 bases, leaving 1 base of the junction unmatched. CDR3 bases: TGTGCCAGCAGTGGGACAGGGGGCCCAGATACGCAGTATTTT. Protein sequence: CASSGTGGPDTQYF.

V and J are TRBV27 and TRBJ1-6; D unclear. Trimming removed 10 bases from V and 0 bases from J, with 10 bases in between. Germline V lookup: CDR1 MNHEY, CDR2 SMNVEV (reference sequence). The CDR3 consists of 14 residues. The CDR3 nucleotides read TGTGCCACCTCGTTGAGCTCCTATAATTCACCCCTCCACTTT. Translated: CATSLSSYNSPLHF.

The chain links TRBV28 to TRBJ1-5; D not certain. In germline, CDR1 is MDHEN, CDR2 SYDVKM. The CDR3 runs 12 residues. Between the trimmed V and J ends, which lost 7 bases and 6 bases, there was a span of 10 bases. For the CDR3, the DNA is TGTGCCAGCACCCAAGCGGGTCAGCCCCAGCATTTT. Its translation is CASTQAGQPQHF.

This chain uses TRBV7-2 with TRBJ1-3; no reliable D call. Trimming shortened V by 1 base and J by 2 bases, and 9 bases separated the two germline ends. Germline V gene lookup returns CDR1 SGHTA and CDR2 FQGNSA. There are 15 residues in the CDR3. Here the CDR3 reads CASSLVTQAGNTIYF. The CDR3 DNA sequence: TGTGCCAGCAGCTTAGTCACTCAGGCTGGAAACACCATATATTTT.

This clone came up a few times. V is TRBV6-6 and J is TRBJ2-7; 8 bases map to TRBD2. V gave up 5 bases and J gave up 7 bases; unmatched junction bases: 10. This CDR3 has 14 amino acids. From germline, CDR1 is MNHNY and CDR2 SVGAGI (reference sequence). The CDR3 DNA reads TGTGCCAGCAGTCGTAGCGGGGACCGCCAGGAGCAGTACTTC. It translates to CASSRSGDRQEQYF.